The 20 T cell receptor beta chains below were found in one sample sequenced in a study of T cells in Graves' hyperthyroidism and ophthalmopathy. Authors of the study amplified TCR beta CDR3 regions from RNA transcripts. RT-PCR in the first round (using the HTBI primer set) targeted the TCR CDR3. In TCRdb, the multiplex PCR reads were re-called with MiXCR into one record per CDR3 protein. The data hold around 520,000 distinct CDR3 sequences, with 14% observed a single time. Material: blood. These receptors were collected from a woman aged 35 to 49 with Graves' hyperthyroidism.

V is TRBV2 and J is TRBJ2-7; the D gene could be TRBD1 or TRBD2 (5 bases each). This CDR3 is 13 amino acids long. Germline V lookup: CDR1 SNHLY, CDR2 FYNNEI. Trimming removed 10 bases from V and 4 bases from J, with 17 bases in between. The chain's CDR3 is CATAVLEGYEQYF. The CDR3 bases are TGTGCCACCGCGGTCCTCGAGGGGTACGAGCAGTACTTC.

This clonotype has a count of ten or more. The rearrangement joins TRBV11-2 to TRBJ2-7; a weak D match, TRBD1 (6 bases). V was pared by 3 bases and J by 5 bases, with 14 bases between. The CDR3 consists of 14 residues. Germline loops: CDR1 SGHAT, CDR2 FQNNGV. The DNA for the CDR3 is TGTGCCAGCAGCTTGATCCGCAGGGGCCACGAGCAGTACTTC. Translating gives CASSLIRRGHEQYF.

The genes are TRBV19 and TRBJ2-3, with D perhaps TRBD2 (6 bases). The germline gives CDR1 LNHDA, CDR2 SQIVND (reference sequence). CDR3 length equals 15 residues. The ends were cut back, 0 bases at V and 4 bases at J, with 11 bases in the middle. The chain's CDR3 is CASSIDWRGSDTQYF. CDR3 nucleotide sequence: TGTGCCAGTAGTATAGACTGGCGGGGATCAGATACGCAGTATTTT.

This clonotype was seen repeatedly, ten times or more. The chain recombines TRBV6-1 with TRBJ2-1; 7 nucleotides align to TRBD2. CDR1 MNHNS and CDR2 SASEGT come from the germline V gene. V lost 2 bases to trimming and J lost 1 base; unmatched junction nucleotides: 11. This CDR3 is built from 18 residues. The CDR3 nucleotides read TGTGCCAGCAGTGAAATTCCGGCAGGGACTATATCCTACAATGAGCAGTTCTTC. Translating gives CASSEIPAGTISYNEQFF.

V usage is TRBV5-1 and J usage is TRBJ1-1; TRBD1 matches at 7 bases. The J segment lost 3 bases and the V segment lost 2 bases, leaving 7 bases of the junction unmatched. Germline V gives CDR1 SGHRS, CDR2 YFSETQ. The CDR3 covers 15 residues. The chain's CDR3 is CASSLRRTGDTEAFF. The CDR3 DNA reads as TGCGCCAGCAGCTTACGCCGAACAGGGGACACTGAAGCTTTCTTT.

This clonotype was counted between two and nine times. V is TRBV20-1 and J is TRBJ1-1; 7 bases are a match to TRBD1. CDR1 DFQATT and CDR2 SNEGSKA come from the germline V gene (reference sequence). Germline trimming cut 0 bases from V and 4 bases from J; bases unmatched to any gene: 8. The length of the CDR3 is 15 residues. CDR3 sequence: CSARDLDRAGTEAFF. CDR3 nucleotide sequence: TGCAGTGCTAGAGACCTCGACAGGGCCGGCACTGAAGCTTTCTTT.

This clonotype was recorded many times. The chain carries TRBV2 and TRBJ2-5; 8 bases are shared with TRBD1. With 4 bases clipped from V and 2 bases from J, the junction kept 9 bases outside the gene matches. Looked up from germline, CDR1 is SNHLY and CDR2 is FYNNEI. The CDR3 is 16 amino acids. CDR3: CASSVSTGGRQETQYF. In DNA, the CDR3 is TGTGCCAGCAGTGTCAGCACAGGGGGTCGACAAGAGACCCAGTACTTC.

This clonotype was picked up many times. The CDR3 loop is CAISESPAGARSVSGANVLTF. CDR3 nucleotides: TGTGCCATCAGTGAGTCCCCAGCGGGTGCTAGATCAGTTTCTGGGGCCAACGTCCTGACTTTC. The rearrangement uses TRBV10-3 and TRBJ2-6; D perhaps matches TRBD2 (6 bases). V was cut by 0 bases and J by 1 base, with 22 bases left in between. The germline V gene has CDR1 ENHRY and CDR2 SYGVKD. The CDR3 runs to 21 residues.

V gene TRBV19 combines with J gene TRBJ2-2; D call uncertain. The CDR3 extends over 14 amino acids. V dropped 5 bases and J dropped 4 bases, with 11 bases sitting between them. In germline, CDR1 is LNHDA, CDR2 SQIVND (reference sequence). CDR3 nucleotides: TGTGCCAGTAGTGCCGATGGTAGCACCGGGGAGCTGTTTTTT. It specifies CASSADGSTGELFF.

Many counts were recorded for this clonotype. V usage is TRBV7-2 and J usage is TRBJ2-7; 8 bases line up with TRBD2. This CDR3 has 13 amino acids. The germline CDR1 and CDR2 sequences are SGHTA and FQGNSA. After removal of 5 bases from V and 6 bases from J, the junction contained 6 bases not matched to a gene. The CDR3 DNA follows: TGTGCCAGCAGCCTCGGGGCGGGGGGCGAGCAGTACTTC. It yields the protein CASSLGAGGEQYF.

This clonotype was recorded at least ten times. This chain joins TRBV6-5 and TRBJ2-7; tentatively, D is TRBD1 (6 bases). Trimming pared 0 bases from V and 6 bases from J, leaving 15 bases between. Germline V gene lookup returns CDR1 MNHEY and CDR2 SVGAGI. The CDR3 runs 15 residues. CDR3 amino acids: CASSYSVEGGAEQYF. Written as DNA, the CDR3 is TGTGCCAGCAGTTACTCTGTCGAAGGGGGAGCCGAGCAGTACTTC.

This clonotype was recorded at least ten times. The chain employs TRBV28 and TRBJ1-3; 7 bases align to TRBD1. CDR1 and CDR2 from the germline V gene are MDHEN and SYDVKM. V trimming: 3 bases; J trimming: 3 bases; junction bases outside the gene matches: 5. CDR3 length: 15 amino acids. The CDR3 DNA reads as TGTGCCAGCAGTTTCCGAGACAGGGTTGGAAACACCATATATTTT. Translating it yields CASSFRDRVGNTIYF.

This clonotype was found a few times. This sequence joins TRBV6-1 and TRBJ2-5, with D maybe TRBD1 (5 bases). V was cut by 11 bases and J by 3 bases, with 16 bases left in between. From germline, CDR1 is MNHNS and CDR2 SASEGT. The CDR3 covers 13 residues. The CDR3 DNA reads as TGTGCCGGTAAAGAGACAGACAAAGAGACCCAGTACTTC. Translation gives CAGKETDKETQYF.

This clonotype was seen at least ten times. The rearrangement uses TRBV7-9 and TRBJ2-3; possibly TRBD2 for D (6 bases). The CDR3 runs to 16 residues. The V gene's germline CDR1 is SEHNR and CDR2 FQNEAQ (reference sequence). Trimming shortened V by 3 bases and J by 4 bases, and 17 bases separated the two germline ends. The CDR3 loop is CASSFPSDPRADTQYF. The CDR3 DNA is TGTGCCAGCAGCTTCCCTAGCGACCCGAGGGCAGATACGCAGTATTTT.

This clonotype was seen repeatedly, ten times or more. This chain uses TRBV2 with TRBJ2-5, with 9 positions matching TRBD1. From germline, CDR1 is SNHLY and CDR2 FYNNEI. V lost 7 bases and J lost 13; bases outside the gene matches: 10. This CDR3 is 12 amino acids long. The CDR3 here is CASILQGANWYF. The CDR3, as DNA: TGTGCCAGCATACTACAGGGGGCCAACTGGTACTTC.

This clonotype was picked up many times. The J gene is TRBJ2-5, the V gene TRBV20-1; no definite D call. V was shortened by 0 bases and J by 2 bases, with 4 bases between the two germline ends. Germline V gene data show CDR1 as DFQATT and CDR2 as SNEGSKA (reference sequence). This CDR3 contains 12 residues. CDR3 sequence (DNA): TGCAGTGCTAGAGATCAGCAAGAGACCCAGTACTTC. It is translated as CSARDQQETQYF.

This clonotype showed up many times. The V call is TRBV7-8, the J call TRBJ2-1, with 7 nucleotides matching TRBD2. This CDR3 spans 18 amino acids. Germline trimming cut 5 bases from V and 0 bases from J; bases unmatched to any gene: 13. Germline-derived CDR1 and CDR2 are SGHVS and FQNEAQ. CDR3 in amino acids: CASSRLGGRALSYNEQFF. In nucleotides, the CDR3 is TGTGCCAGCAGCCGCCTTGGAGGGAGGGCACTCTCCTACAATGAGCAGTTCTTC.

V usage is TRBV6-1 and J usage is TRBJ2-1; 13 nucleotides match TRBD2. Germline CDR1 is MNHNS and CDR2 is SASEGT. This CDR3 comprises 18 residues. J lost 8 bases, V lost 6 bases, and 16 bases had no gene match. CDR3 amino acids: CASSADPGLAGKPDEQFF. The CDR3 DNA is TGTGCCAGCAGCGCCGACCCGGGACTAGCGGGGAAACCAGATGAGCAGTTCTTC.

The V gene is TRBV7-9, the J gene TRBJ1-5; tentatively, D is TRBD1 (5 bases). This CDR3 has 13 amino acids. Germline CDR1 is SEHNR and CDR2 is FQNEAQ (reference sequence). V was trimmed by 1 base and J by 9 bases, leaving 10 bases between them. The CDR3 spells CASSLETGAPQHF. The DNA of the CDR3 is TGTGCCAGCAGCTTAGAAACCGGGGCGCCCCAGCATTTT.

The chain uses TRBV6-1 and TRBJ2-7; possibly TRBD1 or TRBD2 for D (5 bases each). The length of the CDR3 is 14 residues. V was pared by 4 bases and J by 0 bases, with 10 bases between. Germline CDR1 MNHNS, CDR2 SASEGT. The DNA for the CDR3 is TGTGCCAGCAGTGTTTCCGGGGCCTCCTACGAGCAGTACTTC. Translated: CASSVSGASYEQYF.